These T cell receptor beta chains were read from a single sample in a study of T cell repertoires in cytomegalovirus infection. TCRdb independently ran MiXCR on the reads; one entry per CDR3 protein. The table has some 230,000 distinct CDR3 sequences, roughly 23% seen once. What was sequenced was CD8+ T cells from PBMCs. Receptors originate from a human donor in good health (CMV status not recorded). Some clones in this sample may be carry-over from other donors' samples. Both conserved end residues are part of each CDR3. D genes are given only for firm matches. Where a row states a size, it is once, few, many or the class of an expanded clone; other rows omit it.

>TRBJ1-2|TRBV2|NA|few
CASSEAGTTNYGYTF
TGTGCCAGCAGTGAAGCTGGGACAACTAACTATGGCTACACCTTC
>TRBJ2-7|TRBV5-5|NA|few
CASSGPGVYEQYF
TGTGCCAGCAGCGGACCAGGGGTCTACGAGCAGTACTTC
>TRBJ1-5|TRBV20-1|TRBD1|NA
CSANTGDSQPQHF
TGCAGTGCTAACACAGGGGATAGTCAGCCCCAGCATTTT
>TRBJ2-2|TRBV19|TRBD2|few
CATPAGGFTGELFF
TGTGCCACCCCAGCGGGGGGGTTCACCGGGGAGCTGTTTTTT
>TRBJ2-4|TRBV27|TRBD1|few
CASSTGQKNIQYF
TGTGCCAGCAGTACGGGACAGAAAAACATTCAGTACTTC
>TRBJ2-2|TRBV20-1|TRBD1|NA
CSATPTGGDDTGELFF
TGCAGTGCTACCCCGACAGGGGGCGACGACACCGGGGAGCTGTTTTTT
>TRBJ2-1|TRBV29-1|NA|few
CSAQTTERDEQFF
TGCAGCGCTCAGACGACAGAAAGGGATGAGCAGTTCTTC
>TRBJ2-1|TRBV7-8|TRBD1|many
CASSLDSGTGNEQFF
TGTGCCAGCAGCTTAGACTCTGGGACAGGCAATGAGCAGTTCTTC
>TRBJ1-1|TRBV7-8|NA|many
CASSLIGRKNTEAFF
TGTGCCAGCAGCTTAATCGGCAGGAAGAACACTGAAGCTTTCTTT
>TRBJ2-5|TRBV5-1|NA|few
CASSLDGVRETQYF
TGCGCCAGCAGCTTGGATGGGGTGAGAGAGACCCAGTACTTC
>TRBJ2-3|TRBV7-9|TRBD2|NA
CASSFPTSSSTDTQYF
TGTGCCAGCAGCTTCCCGACTAGCAGCAGCACAGATACGCAGTATTTT
>TRBJ1-2|TRBV5-5|NA|few
CASSFRRAYGYTF
TGTGCCAGCAGCTTTCGACGGGCCTATGGCTACACCTTC
>TRBJ2-3|TRBV7-2|TRBD1|many
CASSYWTGFTDTQYF
TGTGCCAGCAGCTATTGGACAGGATTCACAGATACGCAGTATTTT
>TRBJ2-7|TRBV27|NA|few
CASSVRDTVSYEQYF
TGTGCCAGCAGTGTCCGGGACACCGTCTCCTACGAGCAGTACTTC
>TRBJ2-1|TRBV20-1|NA|few
CSAAGAADSSYNEQFF
TGCAGTGCGGCAGGGGCGGCAGACAGCTCCTACAATGAGCAGTTCTTC
>TRBJ2-3|TRBV6-6|NA|NA
CASSYLAPTDTQYF
TGTGCCAGCAGTTACTTGGCCCCCACAGATACGCAGTATTTT
>TRBJ2-7|TRBV5-5|NA|NA
CASSSGQRYEQYF
TGTGCCAGCAGCTCGGGACAACGGTACGAGCAGTACTTC
>TRBJ2-7|TRBV7-6|TRBD2|NA
CASSELAGAAYEQYF
TGTGCCAGCAGCGAACTAGCGGGGGCCGCCTACGAGCAGTACTTC
>TRBJ1-6|TRBV4-1|TRBD1|few
CASSQAGQQNSPLHF
TGCGCCAGCAGCCAAGCGGGACAGCAAAATTCACCCCTCCACTTT
>TRBJ2-1|TRBV5-6|NA|many
CASSSGSYNEQFF
TGTGCCAGCAGCTCCGGCTCCTACAATGAGCAGTTCTTC
>TRBJ2-1|TRBV7-8|NA|many
CASNLISGTKGHEQFF
TGTGCCAGCAACCTAATTTCCGGGACCAAGGGGCATGAGCAGTTCTTC
>TRBJ2-7|TRBV28|TRBD2|few
CASTEIPGLEYEQYF
TGTGCCAGCACCGAAATTCCGGGACTAGAATACGAGCAGTACTTC
>TRBJ2-3|TRBV5-1|NA|NA
CASSLYSPGTGLEDTQYF
TGCGCCAGCAGCTTGTACAGCCCCGGAACAGGGTTGGAAGATACGCAGTATTTT
>TRBJ2-1|TRBV11-2|NA|many
CASSLDYNLYNEQFF
TGTGCCAGCAGCTTAGATTATAACCTCTACAATGAGCAGTTCTTC
>TRBJ1-1|TRBV7-8|TRBD1|NA
CASLRGQGTEAFF
TGTGCCAGCCTCAGGGGGCAGGGCACTGAAGCTTTCTTT
>TRBJ1-2|TRBV7-9|TRBD1|many
CASSPLTGGDYYGYTF
TGTGCCAGCAGCCCTCTTACAGGGGGCGATTACTATGGCTACACCTTC
>TRBJ1-1|TRBV29-1|NA|NA
CSVFVGNTEAFF
TGCAGCGTTTTCGTGGGGAACACTGAAGCTTTCTTT
>TRBJ2-7|TRBV28|TRBD1|NA
CASSPPEYRGPSSSYEQYF
TGTGCCAGCAGTCCCCCAGAATACAGGGGGCCTTCATCCTCCTACGAGCAGTACTTC
>TRBJ2-7|TRBV5-6|NA|NA
CASSIQSAYEQYF
TGTGCCAGCAGCATACAGAGCGCCTACGAGCAGTACTTC
>TRBJ2-5|TRBV7-9|NA|NA
CASSLGTALQETQYF
TGTGCCAGCAGCTTAGGCACAGCCCTCCAAGAGACCCAGTACTTC
>TRBJ2-7|TRBV7-6|TRBD1|many
CASSPYRGMNEQYF
TGTGCCAGCAGCCCCTACAGGGGGATGAACGAGCAGTACTTC
>TRBJ2-7|TRBV29-1|NA|NA
CSVTGTTSEEQYF
TGCAGCGTTACCGGGACAACCTCCGAGGAGCAGTACTTC
>TRBJ2-1|TRBV6-5|NA|NA
CASSYQGIEQFF
TGTGCCAGCAGTTACCAGGGGATTGAGCAGTTCTTC
>TRBJ2-3|TRBV7-6|NA|many
CASSLAGNTDTQYF
TGTGCCAGCAGCTTAGCGGGGAACACAGATACGCAGTATTTT
>TRBJ1-1|TRBV11-3|TRBD1|NA
CASSFDRGLGNTEAFF
TGTGCCAGCAGCTTTGACAGGGGGCTGGGGAACACTGAAGCTTTCTTT
>TRBJ2-5|TRBV28|NA|NA
CASSLGGRLQETQYF
TGTGCCAGCAGTTTGGGGGGAAGGCTCCAAGAGACCCAGTACTTC
>TRBJ1-2|TRBV10-3|NA|few
CAISEAGSDGYTF
TGTGCCATCAGTGAGGCCGGGAGCGATGGCTACACCTTC
>TRBJ1-1|TRBV29-1|NA|NA
CSPWTPMNTEAFF
TGCAGTCCTTGGACACCGATGAACACTGAAGCTTTCTTT
>TRBJ2-1|TRBV6-2/TRBV6-3|NA|few
CASTPPGDIEQFF
TGTGCCAGCACTCCCCCAGGGGATATTGAGCAGTTCTTC
>TRBJ2-5|TRBV7-6|NA|many
CASSLLGHSYQETQYF
TGTGCCAGCAGCTTATTGGGACACTCCTATCAAGAGACCCAGTACTTC
>TRBJ2-7|TRBV28|NA|NA
CASSLPATVRVSYEQYF
TGTGCCAGCAGCCTCCCGGCCACTGTACGGGTCTCCTACGAGCAGTACTTC
>TRBJ2-1|TRBV7-3|TRBD2|NA
CASSLVSGSYNEQFF
TGTGCCAGCAGCTTAGTTAGCGGGAGCTACAATGAGCAGTTCTTC
>TRBJ2-7|TRBV28|NA|few
CASSLYPTDEQYF
TGTGCCAGCAGTTTATACCCCACGGACGAGCAGTACTTC
>TRBJ2-5|TRBV20-1|TRBD1|NA
CSARAADRGYQETQYF
TGCAGTGCTAGAGCGGCGGACAGGGGGTACCAAGAGACCCAGTACTTC
>TRBJ2-1|TRBV29-1|TRBD2|few
CSGTSGFYNEQFF
TGCAGCGGGACTAGCGGTTTCTACAATGAGCAGTTCTTC
>TRBJ1-1|TRBV12-3/TRBV12-4|NA|many
CASSLPGNVNTEAFF
TGTGCCAGCAGTCTCCCGGGAAACGTGAACACTGAAGCTTTCTTT
>TRBJ1-1|TRBV7-8|NA|many
CASSLAQENTEAFF
TGTGCCAGCAGCTTAGCCCAGGAGAACACTGAAGCTTTCTTT
>TRBJ1-5|TRBV5-8|NA|NA
CASSLGFQPQHF
TGTGCCAGCAGCTTGGGATTTCAGCCCCAGCATTTT
>TRBJ2-7|TRBV6-1|TRBD2|once
CASSDDGLAGFEQYF
TGTGCCAGCAGTGACGACGGACTAGCGGGTTTCGAGCAGTACTTC